These 15 T cell receptor beta chains share one sample of origin, sequenced in a study of early T cells in non-severe SARS-CoV-2 infection. In TCRdb, the 5' RACE reads were re-called with MiXCR into one record per CDR3 protein. The repertoire holds 45,000 to 60,000 distinct CDR3 sequences, with 7% to 8% as singletons. Sequencing was performed on whole blood. These receptors came from an adult who was a healthcare worker with PCR-confirmed SARS-CoV-2 infection or an uninfected control (not recorded which).

This chain connects TRBV20-1 to TRBJ1-5; D is undetermined. Between the trimmed V and J ends, which lost 5 bases and 5 bases, there was a span of 16 bases. Germline CDR1 and CDR2: DFQATT and SNEGSKA (reference sequence). The CDR3 loop spans 14 amino acids. The CDR3 loop reads CSAGLGSADQPQHF. The CDR3 DNA is TGCAGTGCTGGCCTCGGGTCCGCAGATCAGCCCCAGCATTTT.

The V call is TRBV20-1, the J call TRBJ1-2, with 7 bases aligning to TRBD1. Germline CDR1 is DFQATT and CDR2 is SNEGSKA (reference sequence). Losses at the gene ends were 1 base for V and 8 bases for J; bases not matched to a gene: 13. This CDR3 comprises 15 residues. The CDR3 sequence is CSARGGTGDSNGYTF. CDR3 sequence (DNA): TGCAGTGCTAGAGGAGGTACGGGGGACAGTAACGGCTACACCTTC.

This clonotype was found many times. V and J are TRBV5-1 and TRBJ2-1; either TRBD1 or TRBD2 may supply D (7 bases each). Per the germline V gene, CDR1 is SGHRS and CDR2 is YFSETQ. Trimming stripped 4 bases from V and 2 bases from J, with 16 bases between. CDR3 length: 16 residues. The CDR3 loop is CASSRQGGGTYNEQFF. CDR3 in DNA: TGCGCCAGCAGCCGACAGGGAGGGGGTACCTACAATGAGCAGTTCTTC.

This clonotype was recorded at least ten times. This chain joins TRBV2 and TRBJ2-1; D uncertain. V was shortened by 6 bases and J by 0 bases, with 18 bases between the two germline ends. The CDR3 spans 17 residues. Germline values: CDR1 SNHLY, CDR2 FYNNEI. This CDR3 is CASRGGLDGYSYNEQFF. Here the CDR3 DNA reads TGTGCCAGCAGGGGCGGATTGGACGGATACTCCTACAATGAGCAGTTCTTC.

In its sample, this clonotype was seen a few times. The chain joins TRBV7-6 to TRBJ2-1, with 10 bases identical to TRBD2. Losses at the gene ends were 6 bases for V and 4 bases for J; bases not matched to a gene: 6. The germline V gene has CDR1 SGHVS and CDR2 FNYEAQ. This CDR3 spans 15 amino acids. CDR3 region: CASSFTSGTYNEQFF. The CDR3, as DNA: TGTGCCAGCAGTTTTACTAGCGGGACTTACAATGAGCAGTTCTTC.

This clonotype was detected many times. V is TRBV6-5 and J is TRBJ2-1; 11 bases are a match to TRBD1. Trimming cost V 6 bases and J 8 bases; bases outside gene matches: 12. The germline CDR1 and CDR2 sequences are MNHEY and SVGAGI. This CDR3 is built from 16 residues. The DNA of the CDR3 is TGTGCCAGCAGCCACCTCCTGGGACAGGGGGGCGATGAGCAGTTCTTC. Protein: CASSHLLGQGGDEQFF.

This clonotype was found many times. The chain uses TRBV20-1 and TRBJ2-7; D unresolved. Trimming took 6 bases from V and 2 from J, leaving 17 bases between them. The germline V gene encodes CDR1 DFQATT and CDR2 SNEGSKA (reference sequence). This CDR3 is 14 amino acids long. Here the CDR3 reads CSASTPDPTYEQYF. CDR3 coding DNA: TGCAGTGCCTCGACCCCAGACCCGACCTACGAGCAGTACTTC.

The chain recombines TRBV5-4 with TRBJ2-3; the D is unclear. The CDR3 sequence is 13 residues long. Germline V gene data show CDR1 as SGHNT and CDR2 as YYREEE (reference sequence). The V end lost 4 bases, the J end lost 1 base, and 7 bases lay between the germline ends. CDR3 residues: CASSMYRTDTQYF. CDR3 in DNA: TGTGCCAGCAGCATGTACCGCACAGATACGCAGTATTTT.

This clonotype has a count of ten or more. V is TRBV7-2 and J is TRBJ2-3; D is unclear. This CDR3 is built from 15 residues. The germline V and J ends were trimmed by 1 base and 0 bases, with 8 bases remaining between them. In germline, CDR1 is SGHTA, CDR2 FQGNSA. The CDR3 DNA follows: TGTGCCAGCAGCTTAGACCCCTCTAGCACAGATACGCAGTATTTT. This sequence encodes CASSLDPSSTDTQYF.

The chain joins TRBV11-2 to TRBJ2-3; 12 positions match TRBD2. CDR1 and CDR2 from the germline V gene are SGHAT and FQNNGV. This CDR3 contains 17 residues. The junction had 7 bases not matched to a gene; V was cut back by 3 bases and J by 3 bases. This CDR3 reads CASSLGRTSGNTDTQYF. The CDR3 DNA is TGTGCCAGCAGCTTGGGGCGGACTAGCGGGAATACAGATACGCAGTATTTT. Looking up the rest from reference TRBV11-2 and TRBJ2-3 gives the full variable domain: EAGVAQSPRYKIIEKRQSVAFWCNPISGHATLYWYQQILGQGPKLLIQFQNNGVVDDSQLPKDRFSAERLKGVDSTLKIQPAKLEDSAVYLCASSLGRTSGNTDTQYFGPGTRLTVL.

This clonotype appeared many times. The genes are TRBV6-4 and TRBJ2-1; D gene ambiguous. The germline V gene has CDR1 MRHNA and CDR2 SNTAGT. CDR3 length: 13 amino acids. The V gene lost 0 bases and the J gene lost 10 bases, with 10 bases spanning the gap. The chain's CDR3 is CASSDSATREQFF. In nucleotides, the CDR3 is TGTGCCAGCAGTGACTCGGCTACTCGCGAGCAGTTCTTC.

The chain carries TRBV24-1 and TRBJ2-1; the match to TRBD2 covers 8 bases. V was clipped by 10 bases and J by 10 bases; unmatched bases: 14. In germline, CDR1 is KGHDR, CDR2 SFDVKD. This CDR3 contains 14 residues. The chain's CDR3 is CATSPSGRRGEQFF. CDR3 DNA: TGTGCCACATCCCCCAGCGGGAGAAGAGGGGAGCAGTTCTTC.

This chain connects TRBV6-1 to TRBJ2-3; 7 nucleotides align to TRBD2. Germline CDR1 is MNHNS and CDR2 is SASEGT. CDR3 length: 15 residues. Trimming took 10 bases from V and 2 from J; bases not matched to a gene: 12. This CDR3 reads CATPVDSGYTDTQYF. Here the CDR3 DNA reads TGTGCCACTCCGGTGGATAGCGGGTACACAGATACGCAGTATTTT.

This clonotype was counted many times. The rearrangement joins TRBV7-9 to TRBJ2-7, with D hard to call. This CDR3 comprises 12 residues. Germline CDR1 is SEHNR and CDR2 is FQNEAQ (reference sequence). V lost 1 base, J lost 1 base, and 2 bases lay in between. DNA of the CDR3: TGTGCCAGCAGCTTAGGGTCCTACGAGCAGTACTTC. Residues: CASSLGSYEQYF.

The rearrangement uses TRBV6-4 and TRBJ1-5; D remains ambiguous. The V end lost 2 bases, the J end lost 0 bases, and 14 bases lay between the germline ends. CDR3 length: 17 residues. The germline V gene encodes CDR1 MRHNA and CDR2 SNTAGT. The CDR3 nucleotides are TGTGCCAGCAGTGACCCGGACGGTGAAAATAGCAATCAGCCCCAGCATTTT. It yields the protein CASSDPDGENSNQPQHF.